The 22 T cell receptor beta chains listed next were all sequenced from one sample in a study of blood T cell repertoires in COVID-19. Here immunoSEQ multiplex PCR was the method, and the copy in TCRdb shows in-frame clones only, minus some. Here the sample spans about 230,000 clones, 70% to 90% being singletons. What was sequenced was peripheral blood. The receptors come from a woman between 65 and 79 years old with active or convalescent COVID-19.

This chain links TRBV11-2 with TRBJ2-5, with D perhaps TRBD1 (6 bases). Trimming pared 5 bases from V and 4 bases from J, leaving 14 bases between. The CDR3 length is 14 residues. Looked up from germline, CDR1 is SGHAT and CDR2 is FQNNGV. CDR3 amino acids: CASSPGTGRETQYF. Written as DNA, the CDR3 is TGTGCCAGCAGCCCTGGAACAGGGAGAGAGACCCAGTACTTC. Full variable domain (outside the CDR3, taken from reference TRBV11-2 and TRBJ2-5): EAGVAQSPRYKIIEKRQSVAFWCNPISGHATLYWYQQILGQGPKLLIQFQNNGVVDDSQLPKDRFSAERLKGVDSTLKIQPAKLEDSAVYLCASSPGTGRETQYFGPGTRLLVL.

This chain connects TRBV15 to TRBJ1-4, with 10 bases fitting TRBD1. CDR1 is LNHNV, CDR2 YYDKDF, per germline (reference sequence). CDR3 length: 16 residues. The V gene end was trimmed by 1 base and the J gene end by 9 bases; junction bases not matched to a gene: 8. The CDR3 coding sequence is TGTGCCACCAGCAGAGCGCGGGACAGGGGCGACCAAAAACTGTTTTTT. Amino acids: CATSRARDRGDQKLFF.

The rearrangement uses TRBV18 and TRBJ2-6; the match to TRBD2 covers 7 bases. This CDR3 comprises 15 residues. V shed 3 bases, J shed 6 bases, and the junction held 5 bases outside the gene matches. Germline V lookup: CDR1 KGHSH, CDR2 LQKENI. The CDR3 sequence: CASSPPGRPANVLTF. The CDR3 nucleotides read TGTGCCAGCTCACCGCCCGGGAGGCCGGCCAACGTCCTGACTTTC.

The chain links TRBV5-1 to TRBJ2-1; TRBD2 matches at 7 bases. The ends lost 4 bases at V and 0 bases at J; junction bases unmatched: 7. This CDR3 has 16 amino acids. Germline loops: CDR1 SGHRS, CDR2 YFSETQ. DNA of the CDR3: TGCGCCAGCAGCAGGGACTACCCGTTCTCCTACAATGAGCAGTTCTTC. It yields the protein CASSRDYPFSYNEQFF.

This rearrangement joins TRBV19 to TRBJ2-7; TRBD2 might be the D (5 bases). Germline V gives CDR1 LNHDA, CDR2 SQIVND (reference sequence). The CDR3 contains 15 residues. V was cut by 6 bases and J by 3 bases, with 18 bases left in between. This CDR3 reads CASSPEHLANYEQYF. CDR3 coding DNA: TGTGCCAGTAGCCCGGAGCACTTAGCGAACTACGAGCAGTACTTC.

This clone came up a few times. The gene calls are TRBV14 and TRBJ1-5, with TRBD1 as a possible D gene (5 bases). Germline CDR1 reads SGHDN; CDR2 reads FVKESK. V was pared by 5 bases and J by 6 bases, with 11 bases between. The CDR3 sequence is 13 residues long. The CDR3 is CASSSYRGQPQHF. CDR3 DNA: TGTGCCAGCAGCTCCTATAGGGGTCAGCCCCAGCATTTT.

This chain joins TRBV11-1 and TRBJ1-6; D unresolved. Germline loops: CDR1 SGHAT, CDR2 FQDESV (reference sequence). The V end was cut by 5 bases, the J end by 10 bases, with 12 bases between. This CDR3 has 13 amino acids. CDR3 sequence: CASSPGLSSPLHF. CDR3 DNA: TGTGCCAGCAGCCCCGGACTAAGCTCACCCCTCCACTTT.

The rearrangement joins TRBV7-9 to TRBJ1-1, with unresolved D. Germline CDR1 and CDR2: SEHNR and FQNEAQ (reference sequence). The CDR3 is 12 amino acids. The ends were cut back, 8 bases at V and 2 bases at J, with 9 bases in the middle. Here the CDR3 DNA reads TGTGCCAGCGAGAGGCTTAACACTGAAGCTTTCTTT. Its translation: CASERLNTEAFF.

The gene calls are TRBV11-3 and TRBJ2-1; 15 bases align to TRBD2. The CDR3 runs 17 residues. The V segment lost 5 bases and the J segment 2 bases; nucleotides outside the gene matches: 4. The germline V gene has CDR1 SGHNT and CDR2 YENEEA. CDR3 DNA: TGTGCCAGCAGCGCAGGGACTAGCGGGAGGACCTACAATGAGCAGTTCTTC. Translating it yields CASSAGTSGRTYNEQFF.

The chain joins TRBV11-2 to TRBJ1-6; no clear D gene. CDR1 and CDR2 from the germline V gene are SGHAT and FQNNGV. The V gene lost 4 bases and the J gene lost 10 bases, with 11 bases spanning the gap. The CDR3 contains 13 residues. CDR3 region: CASSWPEGSPLHF. The CDR3 DNA is TGTGCCAGCAGCTGGCCGGAGGGCTCACCCCTCCACTTT.

CDR3 in DNA: TGTGCCAGCAGATTGACTGGTGTACCTGAGCAGTTCTTC. It codes for CASRLTGVPEQFF. This sequence joins TRBV2 and TRBJ2-1; D remains unclear. Trimming left V 6 bases short and J 9 bases short, with 15 bases between. The CDR3 is 13 residues long. CDR1 SNHLY and CDR2 FYNNEI come from the germline V gene. Filled out from reference TRBV2 and TRBJ2-1, the complete variable domain reads EPEVTQTPSHQVTQMGQEVILRCVPISNHLYFYWYRQILGQKVEFLVSFYNNEISEKSEIFDDQFSVERPDGSNFTLKIRSTKLEDSAMYFCASRLTGVPEQFFGPGTRLTVL.

The chain links TRBV6-5 to TRBJ1-1, with D possibly being TRBD1 (6 bases). This CDR3 comprises 15 residues. The V gene's germline CDR1 is MNHEY and CDR2 SVGAGI. V lost 7 bases and J 1 base, leaving 16 bases between the germline ends. As DNA, the CDR3 is TGTGCCAGCACCACCGCCGTGACAGGGAACACTGAAGCTTTCTTT. It is translated as CASTTAVTGNTEAFF.

The chain combines TRBV19 with TRBJ1-2; 9 nucleotides match TRBD1. V dropped 8 bases and J dropped 0; count of bases not matched to a gene: 10. From germline, CDR1 is LNHDA and CDR2 SQIVND (reference sequence). The CDR3 has 16 amino acids. CDR3 loop: CASSRDRARANYGYTF. CDR3 sequence (DNA): TGTGCCAGTTCCCGGGACAGGGCCCGGGCTAACTATGGCTACACCTTC.

The rearrangement links TRBV29-1 to TRBJ1-2; the D gene is possibly TRBD1 (5 bases). This CDR3 comprises 17 residues. CDR1 is SQVTM, CDR2 ANQGSEA, per germline. V was trimmed by 1 base and J by 4 bases, leaving 22 bases between them. Here the CDR3 reads CSVEGQGGMGEFYGYTF. In DNA form, the CDR3 reads TGCAGCGTTGAAGGGCAGGGAGGGATGGGGGAGTTCTATGGCTACACCTTC. Full variable domain (outside the CDR3, taken from reference TRBV29-1 and TRBJ1-2): SAVISQKPSRDICQRGTSLTIQCQVDSQVTMMFWYRQQPGQSLTLIATANQGSEATYESGFVIDKFPISRPNLTFSTLTVSNMSPEDSSIYLCSVEGQGGMGEFYGYTFGSGTRLTVV.

This rearrangement joins TRBV5-1 to TRBJ2-7; 10 bases line up with TRBD1. The CDR3 totals 18 residues. Per the germline V gene, CDR1 is SGHRS and CDR2 is YFSETQ. Trimming cost V 0 bases and J 0 bases; bases outside gene matches: 9. This CDR3 is CASSLGPLTGGSSYEQYF. Written as DNA, the CDR3 is TGCGCCAGCAGCTTGGGGCCGCTGACAGGGGGCAGCTCCTACGAGCAGTACTTC. The whole variable domain, filled in from reference TRBV5-1 and TRBJ2-7, reads KAGVTQTPRYLIKTRGQQVTLSCSPISGHRSVSWYQQTPGQGLQFLFEYFSETQRNKGNFPGRFSGRQFSNSRSEMNVSTLELGDSALYLCASSLGPLTGGSSYEQYFGPGTRLTVT.

The chain carries TRBV7-2 and TRBJ1-3; D not resolved. Germline lookup yields CDR1 SGHTA and CDR2 FQGNSA. The CDR3 is made up of 16 amino acids. Trimming left V 1 base short and J 0 bases short, with 10 bases between. The CDR3 sequence: CASSLVPGSSGNTIYF. CDR3 DNA sequence: TGTGCCAGCAGCTTAGTCCCGGGGAGCTCTGGAAACACCATATATTTT.

The sample holds one count of this clone. This chain links TRBV28 with TRBJ1-1; 10 positions agree with TRBD1. V lost 4 bases to trimming and J lost 3 bases; unmatched junction nucleotides: 2. CDR1 is MDHEN and CDR2 is SYDVKM in the germline V gene. CDR3 size: 14 residues. CDR3 sequence: CASSSGQGDTEAFF. The CDR3 DNA is TGTGCCAGCAGTTCCGGACAGGGGGACACTGAAGCTTTCTTT.

V usage is TRBV10-3 and J usage is TRBJ1-1, with TRBD1 matching 7 bases. Germline V gene sequence: CDR1 ENHRY, CDR2 SYGVKD. This CDR3 has 15 amino acids. The V and J ends lost 7 bases and 1 base, in that order; junction bases with no gene match: 9. CDR3 sequence: CAINPQGSGNTEAFF. The CDR3 DNA follows: TGTGCCATCAACCCACAGGGGTCGGGGAACACTGAAGCTTTCTTT.

The chain combines TRBV5-1 with TRBJ1-1; D is unresolved. Trimming removed 0 bases from V and 1 base from J, with 10 bases in between. The CDR3 length is 15 residues. Germline assignment: CDR1 SGHRS and CDR2 YFSETQ. For the CDR3, the DNA is TGCGCCAGCAGCTTGGCGGGGAGTGAGAACACTGAAGCTTTCTTT. Encoded protein: CASSLAGSENTEAFF. The full variable domain, its missing parts supplied by reference TRBV5-1 and TRBJ1-1, is KAGVTQTPRYLIKTRGQQVTLSCSPISGHRSVSWYQQTPGQGLQFLFEYFSETQRNKGNFPGRFSGRQFSNSRSEMNVSTLELGDSALYLCASSLAGSENTEAFFGQGTRLTVV.

About this clone itself: At one boundary the junction diverges from the germline segment, which might be a read error. The chain joins TRBV12-3 or TRBV12-4 to TRBJ2-2; D possibly corresponds to TRBD2 (6 bases). This CDR3 comprises 12 residues. In nucleotides, the CDR3 is TGTGCCAGCACCCTAGACCTCGGGGAGGTGTTTTTT. Protein: CASTLDLGEVFF.

The chain recombines TRBV4-1 with TRBJ2-1, with 8 nucleotides matching TRBD2. Germline lookup yields CDR1 MGHRA and CDR2 YSYEKL. Trimming removed 6 bases from V and 4 bases from J; junction bases left unmatched: 11. The CDR3 is 16 amino acids. DNA of the CDR3: TGCGCCAGCAGGCGTCCGGGAGGGGACCTTTACAATGAGCAGTTCTTC. Protein product: CASRRPGGDLYNEQFF.

This chain links TRBV6-1 with TRBJ2-7; no clear D gene. The CDR3 contains 14 residues. Germline CDR1 reads MNHNS; CDR2 reads SASEGT. Trimming cost V 0 bases and J 2 bases, with 8 bases left between them. This CDR3 reads CASSEAIQTYEQYF. The CDR3 coding sequence is TGTGCCAGCAGTGAAGCGATCCAGACCTACGAGCAGTACTTC.